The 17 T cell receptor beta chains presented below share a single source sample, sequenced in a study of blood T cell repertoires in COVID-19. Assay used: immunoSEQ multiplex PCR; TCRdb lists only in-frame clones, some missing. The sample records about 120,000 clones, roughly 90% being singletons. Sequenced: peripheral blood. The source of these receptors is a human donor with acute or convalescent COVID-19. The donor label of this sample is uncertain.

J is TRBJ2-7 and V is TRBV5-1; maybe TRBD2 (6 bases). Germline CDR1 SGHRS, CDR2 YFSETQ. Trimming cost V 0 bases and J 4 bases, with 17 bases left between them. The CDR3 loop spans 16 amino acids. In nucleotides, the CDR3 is TGCGCCAGCAGCTTGGCCCACGCGGGGAGGACTTACGAGCAGTACTTC. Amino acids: CASSLAHAGRTYEQYF.

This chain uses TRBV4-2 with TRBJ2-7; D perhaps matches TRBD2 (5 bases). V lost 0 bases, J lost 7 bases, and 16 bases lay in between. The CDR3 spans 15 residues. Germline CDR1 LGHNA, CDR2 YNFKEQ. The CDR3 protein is CASSQEKLVLGEQYF. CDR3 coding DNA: TGTGCCAGCAGCCAAGAGAAACTAGTCCTAGGGGAGCAGTACTTC.

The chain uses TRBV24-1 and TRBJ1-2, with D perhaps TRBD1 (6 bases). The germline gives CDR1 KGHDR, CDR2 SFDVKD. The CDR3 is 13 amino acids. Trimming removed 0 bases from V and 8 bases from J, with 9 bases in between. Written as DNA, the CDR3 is TGTGCCACCAGTGATTTGGCAGGGGACGGCTACACCTTC. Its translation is CATSDLAGDGYTF.

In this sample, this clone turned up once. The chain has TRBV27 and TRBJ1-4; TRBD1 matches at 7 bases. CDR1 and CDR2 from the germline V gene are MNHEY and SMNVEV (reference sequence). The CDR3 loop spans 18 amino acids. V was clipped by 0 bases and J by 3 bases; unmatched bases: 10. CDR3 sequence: CASSLSPEGGIANEKLFF. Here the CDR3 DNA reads TGTGCCAGCAGTTTATCGCCGGAAGGGGGCATCGCTAATGAAAAACTGTTTTTT.

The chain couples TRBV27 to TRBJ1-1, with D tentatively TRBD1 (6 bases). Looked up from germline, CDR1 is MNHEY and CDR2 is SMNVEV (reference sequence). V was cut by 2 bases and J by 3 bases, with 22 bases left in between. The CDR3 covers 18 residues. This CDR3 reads CASSLRGGGSFGDTEAFF. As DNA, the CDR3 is TGTGCCAGCAGTTTACGGGGAGGGGGATCTTTCGGGGACACTGAAGCTTTCTTT.

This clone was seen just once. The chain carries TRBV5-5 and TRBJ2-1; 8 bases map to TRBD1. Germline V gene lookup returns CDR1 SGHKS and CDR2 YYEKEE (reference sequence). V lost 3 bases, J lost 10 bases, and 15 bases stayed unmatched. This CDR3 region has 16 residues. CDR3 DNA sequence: TGTGCCAGCAGCTCGCTAACAGGGGGGAGCCAGGGGGAGCAGTTCTTC. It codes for CASSSLTGGSQGEQFF. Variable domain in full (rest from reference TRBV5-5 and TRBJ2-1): DAGVTQSPTHLIKTRGQQVTLRCSPISGHKSVSWYQQVLGQGPQFIFQYYEKEERGRGNFPDRFSARQFPNYSSELNVNALLLGDSALYLCASSSLTGGSQGEQFFGPGTRLTVL.

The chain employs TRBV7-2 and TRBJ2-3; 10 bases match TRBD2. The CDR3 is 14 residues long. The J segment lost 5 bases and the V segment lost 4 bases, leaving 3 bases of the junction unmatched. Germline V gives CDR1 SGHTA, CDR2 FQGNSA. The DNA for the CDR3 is TGTGCCAGCAGCTCTAGCGGGGGAGGAGATACGCAGTATTTT. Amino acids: CASSSSGGGDTQYF.

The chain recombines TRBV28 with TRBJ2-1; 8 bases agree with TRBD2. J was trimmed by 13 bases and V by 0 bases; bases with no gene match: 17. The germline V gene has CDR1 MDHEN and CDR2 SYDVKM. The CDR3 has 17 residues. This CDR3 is CASSLWALAKAGEEQFF. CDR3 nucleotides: TGTGCCAGCAGTTTATGGGCACTTGCTAAAGCGGGGGAGGAACAGTTCTTC.

CDR3 sequence reads: CASSQVYTDNSPLHF. In nucleotides, the CDR3 is TGTGCCAGCAGCCAAGTGTACACCGATAATTCACCCCTCCACTTT. The chain couples TRBV14 to TRBJ1-6, with no clear D. This CDR3 is 15 amino acids long. Looked up from germline, CDR1 is SGHDN and CDR2 is FVKESK. Trimming pared 1 base from V and 5 bases from J, leaving 9 bases between.

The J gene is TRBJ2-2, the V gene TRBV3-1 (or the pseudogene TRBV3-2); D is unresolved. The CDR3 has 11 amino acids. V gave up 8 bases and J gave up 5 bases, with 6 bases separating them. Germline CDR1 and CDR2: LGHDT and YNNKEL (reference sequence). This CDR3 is CASFQTGELFF. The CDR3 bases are TGTGCCAGCTTCCAGACCGGGGAGCTGTTTTTT.

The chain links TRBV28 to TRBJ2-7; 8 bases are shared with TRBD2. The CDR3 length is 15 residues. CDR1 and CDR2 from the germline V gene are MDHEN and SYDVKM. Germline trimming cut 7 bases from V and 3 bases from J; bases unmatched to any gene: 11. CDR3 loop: CASIPNSGELYEQYF. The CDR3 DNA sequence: TGTGCCAGCATACCGAATAGCGGGGAGCTCTACGAGCAGTACTTC.

CDR3 in DNA: TGTGCCAGCAGCCCTGGGACAGGGGGTGACTATGGCTACACCTTC. Its protein product is CASSPGTGGDYGYTF. The chain links TRBV7-3 to TRBJ1-2; TRBD1 aligns across 11 bases. The CDR3 totals 15 residues. Unmatched junction bases numbered 5, after V lost 5 bases and J lost 3 bases. Germline lookup yields CDR1 SGHTA and CDR2 FQGTGA.

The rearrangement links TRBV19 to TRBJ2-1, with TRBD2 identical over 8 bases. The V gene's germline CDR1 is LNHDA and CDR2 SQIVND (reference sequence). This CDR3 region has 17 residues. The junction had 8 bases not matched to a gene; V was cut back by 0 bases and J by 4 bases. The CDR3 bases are TGTGCCAGTAGTATAGATCGGGGGGGAATTGCTTACAATGAGCAGTTCTTC. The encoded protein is CASSIDRGGIAYNEQFF.

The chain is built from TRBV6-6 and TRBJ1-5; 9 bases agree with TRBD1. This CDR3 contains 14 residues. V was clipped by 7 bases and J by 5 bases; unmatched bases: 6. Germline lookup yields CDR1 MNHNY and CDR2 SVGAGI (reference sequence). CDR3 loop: CASTDGTGYQPQHF. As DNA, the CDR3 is TGTGCCAGCACCGATGGGACAGGGTATCAGCCCCAGCATTTT.

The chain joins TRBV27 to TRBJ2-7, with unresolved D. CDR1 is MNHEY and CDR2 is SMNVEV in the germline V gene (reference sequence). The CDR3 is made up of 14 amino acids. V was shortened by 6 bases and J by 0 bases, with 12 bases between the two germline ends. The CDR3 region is CASSPIGFSYEQYF. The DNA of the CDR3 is TGTGCCAGCAGCCCAATTGGCTTCTCCTACGAGCAGTACTTC.

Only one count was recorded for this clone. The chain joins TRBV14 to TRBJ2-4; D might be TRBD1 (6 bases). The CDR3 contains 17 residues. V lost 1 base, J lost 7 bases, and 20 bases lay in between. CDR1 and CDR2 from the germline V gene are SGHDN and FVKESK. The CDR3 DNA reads TGTGCCAGCAGCCAAGCCCAGGGGACGGGACAATTGAACATTCAGTACTTC. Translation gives CASSQAQGTGQLNIQYF.

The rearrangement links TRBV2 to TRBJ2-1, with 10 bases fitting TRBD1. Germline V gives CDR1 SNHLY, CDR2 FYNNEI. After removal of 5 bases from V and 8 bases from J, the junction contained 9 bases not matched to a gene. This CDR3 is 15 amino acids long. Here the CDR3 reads CASSNRDRGGDEQFF. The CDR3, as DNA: TGTGCCAGCAGTAACCGGGACAGGGGAGGCGATGAGCAGTTCTTC.